The clone carrying this T cell receptor (beta chain) was counted between two and nine times. What it binds is not known. The record originates from a study of T-cell memory formation after mild COVID-19. Study as a whole: Largely donor-specific sequence clusters came from a couple of donors. General observations from the study: Pre-infection memory contained some responding clones, which suggested that cross-reactive memory had joined. Later expanders leaned CD4+, whereas day 15 to 85 contracting clones were balanced CD4/CD8. What remained unconfirmed was the SARS-CoV-2 specificity of second-wave clones peaking on day 37.

One entry per CDR3 protein results from TCRdb running MiXCR on the 5' RACE reads. The sample records just under 150,000 distinct CDR3 sequences, about 6.1% being singletons. The CDR3 is made up of 13 amino acids. Deletions cut 4 bases from V and 5 bases from J, with 10 bases between. The germline gives CDR1 SGHTA, CDR2 FQGNSA. Sequencing was carried out using PBMCs or a T cell subset sorted from them (not recorded which). The chain combines TRBV7-2 with TRBJ2-3, with D unresolved. The TCR sequence derives from an adult woman who had mild COVID-19 (a few samples of this study predate the infection). Cell type and time point are not known. The CDR3 loop is CASSSPLGDTQYF. In DNA form, the CDR3 reads TGTGCCAGCAGCTCACCTCTCGGAGATACGCAGTATTTT.